The rows below give T cell receptor beta chains drawn from one sample of a study of shared clonotypes between healthy human individuals. Produced via immunoSEQ multiplex PCR; TCRdb's table is partial and in-frame only. Of around 350,000 clones in the sample, around four fifths were seen once. The sequenced material came from memory CD4+ T cells sorted from blood. The receptors stem from a man aged 30 to 45 in good health. Both conserved end residues are part of each CDR3. A D gene is named only where the DNA matches it firmly. Clone sizes are given selectively: once, few, many, or a class where the clone is expanded.

d_call clone_size j_call v_call cdr3_nt cdr3_aa
. . TRBJ2-1 TRBV2 TGTGCCAGCAGTGAGCCCAGACTACCTTACAATGAGCAGTTCTTC CASSEPRLPYNEQFF
TRBD1 . TRBJ2-5 TRBV7-2 TGTGCCAGCAGCCTCGGGACAGGGTGGTCGGAGACCCAGTACTTC CASSLGTGWSETQYF
TRBD1 . TRBJ1-2 TRBV27 TGTGCCAGCAGTTTATGGGGACAGGCTACCCCCTCTGGCGGCTACACCTTC CASSLWGQATPSGGYTF
TRBD2 . TRBJ2-1 TRBV7-6 TGTGCCAGCAGCTCCGGGGGGGATGAGCAGTTCTTC CASSSGGDEQFF
. . TRBJ1-4 TRBV7-9 TGTGCCAGCAGCTTAGACCAGGGGAATGAAAAACTGTTTTTT CASSLDQGNEKLFF
. . TRBJ2-1 TRBV7-3 TGTGCCAGCAGCTTAATGGGGGCCAGTGGCTACAATGAGCAGTTCTTC CASSLMGASGYNEQFF
TRBD2 . TRBJ2-2 TRBV28 TGTGCCAGCAGTTTTTGGTCTAGCGGCACCGGGGAGCTGTTTTTT CASSFWSSGTGELFF
. . TRBJ1-3 TRBV7-9 TGTGCCAGCAGCTTTAGTGGAAGTGGAAACACCATATATTTT CASSFSGSGNTIYF
. . TRBJ2-2 TRBV2 TGTGCCAGCAGTGATATATGGGACGGGGAGCTGTTTTTT CASSDIWDGELFF
TRBD2 . TRBJ2-1 TRBV28 TGTGCCAGCAGCAGACGGGAGGTCGAGCAGTTCTTC CASSRREVEQFF
TRBD2 . TRBJ2-7 TRBV4-3 TGCGCCAGCAGCCAATCTTTCCTTTTCAGGCGGGAGGGTGACTGGGGGGGATACGAGCAGTACTTC CASSQSFLFRREGDWGGYEQYF
TRBD1 . TRBJ1-1 TRBV5-6 TGTGCCAGCAGCCAAACAGGGGGCGCCCAGAACACTGAAGCTTTCTTT CASSQTGGAQNTEAFF
TRBD2 . TRBJ2-3 TRBV28 TGTGCCAGCAGCCGCGGGACTAGCGGGAAGACAGATACGCAGTATTTT CASSRGTSGKTDTQYF
. once TRBJ1-1 TRBV29-1 TGCAGCGCCCACCGGGGGTCTGAGGCTGAAGCTTTCTTT CSAHRGSEAEAFF
TRBD1 few TRBJ1-2 TRBV7-2 TGTGCCAGCAGCTTAGCCGGGACAGGGGGACTCTATGGCTACACCTTC CASSLAGTGGLYGYTF
. . TRBJ2-3 TRBV5-4 TGTGCCAGCAGCTTGGGAGGGAGGACAGATACGCAGTATTTT CASSLGGRTDTQYF
TRBD1 . TRBJ2-3 TRBV25-1 TGTGCCAGCAGTGAATCGGGCAGGGGGAATTCAGATACGCAGTATTTT CASSESGRGNSDTQYF
. many TRBJ2-7 TRBV27 TGTGCCAGCAGTTTTGTCTGGAGCTCCTACGAGCAGTACTTC CASSFVWSSYEQYF
. . TRBJ1-2 TRBV29-1 TGCAGCGTTTCGGAGCACGTTAACTATGGCTACACCTTC CSVSEHVNYGYTF
TRBD2 . TRBJ2-7 TRBV27 TGTGCCAGCAGTTTCTCTTCTAGCGGGACCTCTGAGCAGTACTTC CASSFSSSGTSEQYF
. few TRBJ1-2 TRBV6-1 TGTGCCAGCAGTGAATTTCGACAGACTAACTATGGCTACACCTTC CASSEFRQTNYGYTF
TRBD2 once TRBJ2-1 TRBV5-4 TGTGCCAGCAGCCAGGTTAGCGGGAGGTGGGACAATGAGCAGTTCTTC CASSQVSGRWDNEQFF
TRBD1 . TRBJ2-6 TRBV7-9 TGTGCCAGCAGCTTAGGGACAGGTCCAATGTCGGGGGCCAACGTCCTGACTTTC CASSLGTGPMSGANVLTF
TRBD2 . TRBJ2-1 TRBV5-1 TGCGCCAGCAGGGGAACTAGCGACCCACAAAATGAGCAGTTCTTC CASRGTSDPQNEQFF
. . TRBJ2-1 TRBV6-4 TGTGCCAGCAGCCGGGACTCGACGTCCAATGAGCAGTTCTTC CASSRDSTSNEQFF
TRBD1 . TRBJ1-1 TRBV27 TGTGCCAGCAGTTTGCTAAGACAGGGAGTGGGCACTGAAGCTTTCTTT CASSLLRQGVGTEAFF
TRBD1 few TRBJ1-2 TRBV6-4 TGTGCCAGCAGGGCCGACAGGGGAGGTGGTGGCTACACCTTC CASRADRGGGGYTF
TRBD1 . TRBJ2-1 TRBV10-3 TGTGCCATCAGTGAGTCGAGTGGGGTAGTACAGGGGGGTGAGCAGTTCTTC CAISESSGVVQGGEQFF
TRBD1 once TRBJ2-1 TRBV28 TGTGCCAGCGTACGGGACAGGGTCGTCAATGAGCAGTTCTTC CASVRDRVVNEQFF
. once TRBJ2-4 TRBV18 TGTGCCAGCTCACCAGGACAGAGTCAGTACTTC CASSPGQSQYF
. . TRBJ1-2 TRBV9 TGTGCCAGCAGCCCGGGGGGCAGTCAGGGCTATGGCTACACCTTC CASSPGGSQGYGYTF
. . TRBJ1-5 TRBV18 TGTGCCAGCTCACCATACAGGGATCAGCCCCAGCATTTT CASSPYRDQPQHF
. . TRBJ2-6 TRBV18 TGTGCCAGCTCACCACTAATTGACGGTTCTGGGGCCAACGTCCTGACTTTC CASSPLIDGSGANVLTF
. . TRBJ2-1 TRBV10-3 TGTGCCATCAGTGACAGAGGGAGTGGGAATGAGCAGTTCTTC CAISDRGSGNEQFF
. . TRBJ1-1 TRBV4-3 TGCGCCAGCAGCCTAAACGAACTCAACACTGAAGCTTTCTTT CASSLNELNTEAFF
. once TRBJ2-1 TRBV19 TGTGCCAGTAGTATAAGTGGGGGTAGGAATGAGCAGTTCTTC CASSISGGRNEQFF